Shown below are 28 T cell receptor beta chains from a single sample sequenced in a study of regulatory T cells in long-lasting Graves disease. Time point noted: newly diagnosed GD, antithyroid drugs for less than 3 months. PBMCs provided the RNA from which the TCR library was made. With iRepertoire HTBI primers and Arm-PCR of CDR3 regions, TCR beta libraries were built. MiXCR, applied by TCRdb to the multiplex PCR reads, yields one record per CDR3 protein. The sample shows 550,000 or so distinct CDR3 sequences, 12% of them seen only once. In addition, the sample was reused for a study of T cells in Graves' hyperthyroidism and ophthalmopathy.

The sample in question was peripheral blood mononuclear cells (PBMCs), obtained at new diagnosis, from a patient treated with antithyroid drugs. The receptors stem from a young woman with Graves disease.

This clonotype came up a few times. The chain is built from TRBV28 and TRBJ2-1; D call uncertain. There are 17 residues in the CDR3. V was pared by 1 base and J by 4 bases, with 17 bases between. Germline V gene lookup returns CDR1 MDHEN and CDR2 SYDVKM. This CDR3 reads CASSLSSYSPLYNEQFF. The DNA of the CDR3 is TGTGCCAGCAGTTTATCCTCGTACTCACCGTTATACAATGAGCAGTTCTTC.

This clonotype has at least ten counts. The rearrangement joins TRBV20-1 to TRBJ2-3, with D maybe TRBD2 (5 bases). With 7 bases removed from V and 1 base from J, the gap between germline ends came to 12 bases. The V gene's germline CDR1 is DFQATT and CDR2 SNEGSKA (reference sequence). This CDR3 contains 13 residues. Here the CDR3 DNA reads TGCAGTGGGAGGCGGACCGGCACAGATACGCAGTATTTT. Amino acids: CSGRRTGTDTQYF.

The chain employs TRBV9 and TRBJ2-2; D is unresolved. The V end lost 2 bases, the J end lost 9 bases, and 11 bases lay between the germline ends. Germline V gene sequence: CDR1 SGDLS, CDR2 YYNGEE. The CDR3 covers 13 residues. CDR3 in DNA: TGTGCCAGCAGCGTGCAAGGAAGCAGGGAGCTGTTTTTT. This encodes CASSVQGSRELFF. The complete variable domain, with remaining parts taken from reference TRBV9 and TRBJ2-2, reads DSGVTQTPKHLITATGQRVTLRCSPRSGDLSVYWYQQSLDQGLQFLIQYYNGEERAKGNILERFSAQQFPDLHSELNLSSLELGDSALYFCASSVQGSRELFFGEGSRLTVL.

This clonotype showed up just a few times. The CDR3 bases are TGTGCCAGCAGTTACTCAGGGGCGAGATATGGCTACACCTTC. Its translation: CASSYSGARYGYTF. The rearrangement joins TRBV6-2 or TRBV6-3 to TRBJ1-2; D might be TRBD1 (5 bases). Germline V lookup: CDR1 MNHEY, CDR2 SVGEGT. Trimming cost V 0 bases and J 5 bases, with 10 bases left between them. The CDR3 covers 14 residues.

This clonotype was seen repeatedly, ten times or more. The CDR3, as DNA: TGCAGTGCCAAACTGGGGACAGCCCCGGGGACCCAGTACTTC. Protein product: CSAKLGTAPGTQYF. The V and J genes are TRBV20-1 and TRBJ2-4, with 7 bases that match TRBD1. The J call is in doubt because the DNA end fits TRBJ2-5 better. The CDR3 loop spans 14 amino acids. Germline CDR1 is DFQATT and CDR2 is SNEGSKA (reference sequence).

The V gene is TRBV5-1, the J gene TRBJ2-7; D gene uncertain. Germline assignment: CDR1 SGHRS and CDR2 YFSETQ. V shed 0 bases and J shed 4 bases, with 20 bases lying between them. The CDR3 covers 17 residues. The CDR3 sequence is CASSLGVSTSSIYEQYF. The CDR3 DNA sequence: TGCGCCAGCAGCTTGGGCGTCAGCACCTCTTCGATTTACGAGCAGTACTTC.

This clonotype has at least ten counts. V usage is TRBV19 and J usage is TRBJ2-1, with D perhaps being TRBD1 or TRBD2 (5 bases each). Trimming pared 0 bases from V and 1 base from J, leaving 16 bases between. The CDR3 consists of 18 residues. In germline, CDR1 is LNHDA, CDR2 SQIVND (reference sequence). The CDR3 region is CASSIDLWGSGSYNEQFF. CDR3 bases: TGTGCCAGTAGTATAGATCTATGGGGGTCTGGGTCCTACAATGAGCAGTTCTTC.

The CDR3 DNA sequence: TGTGCCAGCAGCCAAGATGCCCCCCGGACAGGGGCTGTAGAGACCCAGTACTTC. It encodes CASSQDAPRTGAVETQYF. The V call is TRBV4-2, the J call TRBJ2-5, with TRBD1 matching 9 bases. The germline V gene encodes CDR1 LGHNA and CDR2 YNFKEQ. This CDR3 comprises 18 residues. The trim removed 0 bases at V and 4 bases at J, leaving 12 bases unmatched.

This clonotype has a count of ten or more. The rearrangement uses TRBV6-2 or TRBV6-3 and TRBJ1-1; D is unresolved. The CDR3 covers 15 residues. Germline V gene data show CDR1 as MNHEY and CDR2 as SVGEGT. Trimming took off 2 bases at V and 4 bases at J, with 14 bases between the two ends. The CDR3 sequence is CASSYGGRAGTEAFF. The CDR3 coding sequence is TGTGCCAGCAGTTACGGAGGGCGAGCGGGCACTGAAGCTTTCTTT.

This clonotype has a count of ten or more. The gene calls are TRBV20-1 and TRBJ2-3; weak D call: TRBD2 (6 bases). The CDR3 has 13 residues. Trimming took off 1 base at V and 14 bases at J, with 19 bases between the two ends. Germline CDR1 reads DFQATT; CDR2 reads SNEGSKA (reference sequence). The CDR3 nucleotides are TGCAGTGCTAGAGTGTCGCAGCGGGCTAGTTTGTATTTT. It codes for CSARVSQRASLYF.

This clonotype appeared many times. CDR3 sequence reads: CASSRTRGYGYTF. CDR3 sequence (DNA): TGTGCCAGCAGCCGGACAAGAGGATATGGCTACACCTTC. This chain uses TRBV7-2 with TRBJ1-2, with D perhaps TRBD1 (5 bases). Trimming took off 5 bases at V and 5 bases at J, with 12 bases between the two ends. Germline-derived CDR1 and CDR2 are SGHTA and FQGNSA. CDR3 length: 13 amino acids.

The chain carries TRBV12-3 or TRBV12-4 and TRBJ2-7; D perhaps matches TRBD1 (6 bases). Deletions cut 6 bases from V and 5 bases from J, with 14 bases between. The CDR3 has 13 residues. The CDR3 region has the DNA TGTGCCAGCAGCTTGACCAGGGGCCACGAGCAGTACTTC. Its protein is CASSLTRGHEQYF.

The rearrangement uses TRBV2 and TRBJ2-2; D gene unclear. From germline, CDR1 is SNHLY and CDR2 FYNNEI. V shed 7 bases and J shed 8 bases, with 14 bases lying between them. CDR3 length equals 13 residues. The CDR3 DNA reads TGTGCCAGCAAACCAACCGTATTTGGGGAGCTGTTTTTT. This sequence encodes CASKPTVFGELFF.

In the case of this clonotype: A much bigger clone sits one base away, suggesting this may be a read error. This chain links TRBV18 with TRBJ2-7, with TRBD1 matching 8 bases. The CDR3 runs to 15 residues. The germline gives CDR1 KGHSH, CDR2 LQKENI. V lost 6 bases, J lost 2 bases, and 9 bases stayed unmatched. The CDR3 sequence: CASSSGQADPYEQYF. In DNA, the CDR3 is TGTGCCAGCTCGTCGGGACAGGCGGATCCCTACGAGCAGTACTTC.

This clonotype was counted between two and nine times. V and J are TRBV7-2 and TRBJ2-2, with 8 bases identical to TRBD2. The ends lost 8 bases at V and 0 bases at J; junction bases unmatched: 11. The CDR3 runs to 17 residues. Germline CDR1 and CDR2: SGHTA and FQGNSA. CDR3 DNA: TGTGCCAGCGGATCTCGGACTAGCTATTCGAACACCGGGGAGCTGTTTTTT. The encoded protein is CASGSRTSYSNTGELFF.

This clonotype was observed many times. The V gene is TRBV19, the J gene TRBJ2-2; D is undetermined. Trimming left V 3 bases short and J 10 bases short, with 18 bases between. Germline assignment: CDR1 LNHDA and CDR2 SQIVND (reference sequence). The CDR3 is 15 residues long. The CDR3 nucleotides read TGTGCCAGTAGTATGACGCGCAACACCGTTGCGGAGCTGTTTTTT. Translation gives CASSMTRNTVAELFF.

This clonotype was recorded many times. The genes are TRBV6-2 or TRBV6-3 and TRBJ2-7; the D gene is possibly TRBD1 (6 bases). The CDR3 is 13 residues long. The germline V gene encodes CDR1 MNHEY and CDR2 SVGEGT. V dropped 8 bases and J dropped 2 bases, with 13 bases sitting between them. CDR3 in amino acids: CASGRDIAYEQYF. The CDR3 DNA reads as TGTGCCAGCGGACGGGACATAGCCTACGAGCAGTACTTC.

The genes are TRBV27 and TRBJ1-3; TRBD1 might be the D (6 bases). CDR1 and CDR2 from the germline V gene are MNHEY and SMNVEV (reference sequence). The CDR3 extends over 17 amino acids. Trimming left V 1 base short and J 0 bases short, with 13 bases between. This CDR3 is CASSLYPGESSGNTIYF. The CDR3 nucleotides are TGTGCCAGCAGTTTATATCCAGGGGAGAGCTCTGGAAACACCATATATTTT.

The V gene is TRBV19, the J gene TRBJ1-1; D remains unclear. The CDR3 loop spans 14 amino acids. The germline V gene encodes CDR1 LNHDA and CDR2 SQIVND (reference sequence). V dropped 0 bases and J dropped 0 bases, with 5 bases sitting between them. The CDR3 reads CASSIERMNTEAFF. CDR3 in DNA: TGTGCCAGTAGTATAGAAAGAATGAACACTGAAGCTTTCTTT. Using reference TRBV19 and TRBJ1-1 for the parts outside the CDR3, the full variable domain is DGGITQSPKYLFRKEGQNVTLSCEQNLNHDAMYWYRQDPGQGLRLIYYSQIVNDFQKGDIAEGYSVSREKKESFPLTVTSAQKNPTAFYLCASSIERMNTEAFFGQGTRLTVV.

The chain employs TRBV15 and TRBJ2-3; perhaps TRBD2 as D (6 bases). Germline lookup yields CDR1 LNHNV and CDR2 YYDKDF (reference sequence). The V end was cut by 2 bases, the J end by 0 bases, with 18 bases between. This CDR3 region has 18 residues. The CDR3 loop is CATSRPSGTETSTDTQYF. CDR3 sequence (DNA): TGTGCCACCAGCAGACCAAGTGGGACTGAAACTAGCACAGATACGCAGTATTTT.

To note about this clonotype: Being one base from a much bigger clone, this may be a read error. V is TRBV7-9 and J is TRBJ2-1, with D uncertain. The CDR3 sequence is 12 residues long. CDR1 and CDR2 (germline): SEHNR, FQNEAQ (reference sequence). V dropped 1 base and J dropped 6 bases, with 4 bases sitting between them. CDR3 loop: CASSLVSNEQFF. The CDR3 DNA reads TGTGCCAGCAGCTTAGTTAGCAATGAGCAGTTCTTC. Drawing the rest from reference TRBV7-9 and TRBJ2-1, the complete variable domain is DTGVSQNPRHKITKRGQNVTFRCDPISEHNRLYWYRQTLGQGPEFLTYFQNEAQLEKSRLLSDRFSAERPKGSFSTLEIQRTEQGDSAMYLCASSLVSNEQFFGPGTRLTVL.

Notes on this clonotype: The likely explanation is a read error, given a far larger clone one base away. The chain has TRBV5-5 and TRBJ1-1; unclear D gene. This CDR3 contains 14 residues. The germline V gene encodes CDR1 SGHKS and CDR2 YYEKEE (reference sequence). CDR3 in DNA: TGTGCCAGCAGCTTAAGCCAGAGTTACACTGATGCTTTCTTT. Translated: CASSLSQSYTDAFF. The full variable domain, rest sourced from reference TRBV5-5 and TRBJ1-1, is DAGVTQSPTHLIKTRGQQVTLRCSPISGHKSVSWYQQVLGQGPQFIFQYYEKEERGRGNFPDRFSARQFPNYSSELNVNALLLGDSALYLCASSLSQSYTDAFFGQGTRLTVV.

This clonotype was recorded at least ten times. The chain recombines TRBV6-1 with TRBJ2-6, with TRBD1 matching 7 bases. CDR1 and CDR2 from the germline V gene are MNHNS and SASEGT. The trim removed 7 bases at V and 0 bases at J, leaving 9 bases unmatched. This CDR3 is 17 amino acids long. The CDR3 loop is CASISTGEFSGANVLTF. The CDR3 region has the DNA TGTGCCAGCATTTCCACAGGGGAGTTCTCTGGGGCCAACGTCCTGACTTTC.

This clonotype was counted many times. The V and J genes are TRBV7-8 and TRBJ1-2; the match to TRBD1 covers 10 bases. Germline V gives CDR1 SGHVS, CDR2 FQNEAQ. V shed 5 bases, J shed 2 bases, and the junction held 5 bases outside the gene matches. This CDR3 has 15 residues. The CDR3 nucleotides are TGTGCCAGCAGCACCCGGACAGGGGGAAACTATGGCTACACCTTC. This translates into CASSTRTGGNYGYTF.

The V call is TRBV11-2, the J call TRBJ2-1; no clear D. Trimming cost V 5 bases and J 10 bases, with 24 bases left between them. The CDR3 covers 16 residues. From germline, CDR1 is SGHAT and CDR2 FQNNGV. CDR3 in DNA: TGTGCCAGCAGCCAAGACCTCGACAAGCACTCCTACGAGCAGTTCTTC. This codes for CASSQDLDKHSYEQFF. The whole variable domain, filled in from reference TRBV11-2 and TRBJ2-1, reads EAGVAQSPRYKIIEKRQSVAFWCNPISGHATLYWYQQILGQGPKLLIQFQNNGVVDDSQLPKDRFSAERLKGVDSTLKIQPAKLEDSAVYLCASSQDLDKHSYEQFFGPGTRLTVL.

This clonotype was seen many times. The chain is built from TRBV24-1 and TRBJ1-5; D unresolved. The CDR3 is made up of 18 amino acids. The germline V gene has CDR1 KGHDR and CDR2 SFDVKD. V lost 3 bases, J lost 3 bases, and 20 bases lay in between. CDR3 nucleotides: TGTGCCACCAGTGATCATAATCTGGCGGTAGCGTCCAATCAGCCCCAGCATTTT. It is translated as CATSDHNLAVASNQPQHF.

In this sample, this clonotype turned up a few times. This rearrangement joins TRBV20-1 to TRBJ2-7; TRBD2 aligns across 9 bases. With 3 bases clipped from V and 2 bases from J, the junction kept 5 bases outside the gene matches. The length of the CDR3 is 14 residues. Germline CDR1 DFQATT, CDR2 SNEGSKA (reference sequence). The CDR3 coding sequence is TGCAGTGCTAGCGTAGCGGGAGATACCTACGAGCAGTACTTC. Protein sequence: CSASVAGDTYEQYF.

This clonotype was detected a few times. This sequence may be a read error, since a much larger clone differs from it by one base. The final CDR3 position lacks the conserved phenylalanine or tryptophan, pointing to a likely read error. This chain joins TRBV12-3 or TRBV12-4 and TRBJ1-2; TRBD1 is a possible D gene (6 bases). This CDR3 has 15 amino acids. V was clipped by 5 bases and J by 4 bases, with 17 bases between them. CDR3 residues: CASSRRAGATYGYTL. CDR3 nucleotide sequence: TGTGCCAGCAGTCGTCGAGCGGGGGCTACCTATGGCTACACCCTC.